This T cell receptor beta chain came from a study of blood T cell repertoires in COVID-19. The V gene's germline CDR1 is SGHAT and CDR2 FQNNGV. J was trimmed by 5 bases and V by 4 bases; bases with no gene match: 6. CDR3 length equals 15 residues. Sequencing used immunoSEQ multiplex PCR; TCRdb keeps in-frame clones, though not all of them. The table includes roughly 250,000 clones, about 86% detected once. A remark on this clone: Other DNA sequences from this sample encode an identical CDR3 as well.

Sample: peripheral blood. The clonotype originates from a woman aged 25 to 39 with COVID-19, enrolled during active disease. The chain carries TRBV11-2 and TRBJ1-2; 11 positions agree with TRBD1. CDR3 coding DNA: TGTGCCAGCAGCTCGACCGGGACAGGGGGTTATGGCTACACCTTC. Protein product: CASSSTGTGGYGYTF.